This record concerns one TCR beta chain sequence. The CDR3 is made up of 14 amino acids. Germline V gives CDR1 SQVTM, CDR2 ANQGSEA. V shed 5 bases and J 6 bases; nucleotides not matched to a gene: 9. Sequencing was performed with immunoSEQ multiplex PCR; in TCRdb, only in-frame clones are kept and a portion is missing. The repertoire holds 50,000 to 65,000 clones, approximately 84% seen once, with 2% to 3% in the top ten. The sample is drawn from a study of OX40 agonist ivuxolimab in advanced cancers. The chain joins TRBV29-1 to TRBJ2-2; 7 bases match TRBD1. The origin of this receptor is an adult with an advanced solid tumor such as melanoma, head and neck, liver or kidney cancer. This sample comprised CD4+ or CD8+ T cells sorted from blood, obtained in a trial of the OX40 agonist ivuxolimab. As DNA, the CDR3 is TGCAGCGTTCGATTAGGGGGCAATGCCGGGGAGCTGTTTTTT. Translating it yields CSVRLGGNAGELFF.